The source of this T cell receptor beta chain is a study of T cells in Graves' hyperthyroidism and ophthalmopathy. Points from the study as a whole: Ophthalmopathy prediction by the model preceded onset by a median about 6 months.

Among the patients, aged 18 to 65, hyperthyroidism was newly diagnosed and had lasted under 2 months. Not enrolled were patients with uncontrolled infection, other autoimmune disease, pregnancy or lactation. This CDR3 has 15 amino acids. Looked up from germline, CDR1 is MNHEY and CDR2 is SVGEGT. Trimming cost V 9 bases and J 0 bases, with 16 bases left between them. About this clonotype itself: Its target is unknown.

Researchers took RNA transcripts and amplified the TCR beta CDR3 regions from them. When the TCR CDR3 underwent first-round RT-PCR, the HTBI primer set was used. TCRdb redid the calling of the multiplex PCR reads with MiXCR, one entry per CDR3 protein. The sample contains over 650,000 distinct CDR3 sequences, roughly 15% of which appear only once. This chain joins TRBV6-2 or TRBV6-3 and TRBJ2-3; no clear D. The clonotype comes from a man aged 18 to 35 with Graves' hyperthyroidism. The specimen was blood. The CDR3 here is CASSTRAGSTDTQYF. DNA of the CDR3: TGTGCCAGTTCGACCCGGGCCGGGAGCACAGATACGCAGTATTTT.